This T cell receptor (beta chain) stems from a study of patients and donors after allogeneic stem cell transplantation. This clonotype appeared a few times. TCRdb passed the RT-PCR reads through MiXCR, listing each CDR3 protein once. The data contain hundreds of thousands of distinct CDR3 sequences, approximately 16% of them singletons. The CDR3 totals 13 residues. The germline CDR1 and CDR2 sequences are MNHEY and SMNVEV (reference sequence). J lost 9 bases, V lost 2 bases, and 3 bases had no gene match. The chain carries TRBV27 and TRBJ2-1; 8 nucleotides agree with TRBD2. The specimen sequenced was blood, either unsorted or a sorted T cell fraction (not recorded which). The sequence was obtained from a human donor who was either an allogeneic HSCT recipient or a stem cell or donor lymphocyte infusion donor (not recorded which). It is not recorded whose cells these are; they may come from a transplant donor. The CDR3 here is CASSLIAGLEQFF. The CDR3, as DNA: TGTGCCAGCAGTTTAATAGCGGGACTTGAGCAGTTCTTC.